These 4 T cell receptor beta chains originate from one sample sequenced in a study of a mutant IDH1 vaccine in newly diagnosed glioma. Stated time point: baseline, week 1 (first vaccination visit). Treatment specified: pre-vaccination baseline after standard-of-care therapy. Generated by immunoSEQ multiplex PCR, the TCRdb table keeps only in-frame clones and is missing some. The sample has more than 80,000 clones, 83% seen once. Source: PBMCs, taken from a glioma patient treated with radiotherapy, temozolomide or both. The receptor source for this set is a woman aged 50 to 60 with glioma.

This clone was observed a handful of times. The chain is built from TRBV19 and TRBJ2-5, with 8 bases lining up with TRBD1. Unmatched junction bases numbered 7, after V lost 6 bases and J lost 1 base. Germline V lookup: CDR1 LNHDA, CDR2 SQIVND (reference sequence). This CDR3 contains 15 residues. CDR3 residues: CASRAGGKGQETQYF. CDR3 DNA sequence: TGTGCCAGTAGGGCAGGGGGCAAAGGCCAAGAGACCCAGTACTTC.

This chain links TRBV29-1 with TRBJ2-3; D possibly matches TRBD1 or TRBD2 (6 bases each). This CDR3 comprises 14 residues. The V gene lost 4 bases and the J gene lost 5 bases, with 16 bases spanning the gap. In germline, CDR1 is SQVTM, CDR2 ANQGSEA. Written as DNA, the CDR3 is TGCAGCGTTGTTCCGGGGGCGCGAGGAGATACGCAGTATTTT. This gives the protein CSVVPGARGDTQYF.

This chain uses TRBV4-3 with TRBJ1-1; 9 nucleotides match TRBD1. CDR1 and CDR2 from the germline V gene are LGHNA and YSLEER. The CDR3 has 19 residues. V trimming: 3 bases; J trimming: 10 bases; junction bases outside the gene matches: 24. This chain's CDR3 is CASSHQLLGSGQGTYAAFF. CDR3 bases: TGCGCCAGCAGCCATCAATTGTTAGGATCCGGACAGGGGACCTACGCAGCTTTCTTT.

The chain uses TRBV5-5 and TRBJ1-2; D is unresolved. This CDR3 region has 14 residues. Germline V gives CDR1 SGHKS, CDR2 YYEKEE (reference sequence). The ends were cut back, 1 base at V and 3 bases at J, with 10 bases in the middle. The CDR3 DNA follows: TGTGCCAGCAGCTTGTCTCTGGGCTACTATGGCTACACCTTC. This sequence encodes CASSLSLGYYGYTF.